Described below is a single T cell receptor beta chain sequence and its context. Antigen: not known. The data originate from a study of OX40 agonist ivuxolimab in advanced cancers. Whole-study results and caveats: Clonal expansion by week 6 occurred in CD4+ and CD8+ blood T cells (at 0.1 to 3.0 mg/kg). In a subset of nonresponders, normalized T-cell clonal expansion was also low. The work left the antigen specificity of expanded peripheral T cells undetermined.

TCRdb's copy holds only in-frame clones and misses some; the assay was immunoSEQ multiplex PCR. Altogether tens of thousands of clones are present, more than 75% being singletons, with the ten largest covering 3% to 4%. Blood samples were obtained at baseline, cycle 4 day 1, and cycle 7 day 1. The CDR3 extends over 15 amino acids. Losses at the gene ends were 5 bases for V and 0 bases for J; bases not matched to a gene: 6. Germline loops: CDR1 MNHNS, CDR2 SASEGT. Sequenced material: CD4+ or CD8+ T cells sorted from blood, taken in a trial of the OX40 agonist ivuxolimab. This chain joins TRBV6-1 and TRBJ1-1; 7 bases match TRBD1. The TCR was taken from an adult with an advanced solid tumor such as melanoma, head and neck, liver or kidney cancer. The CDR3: CASSPQGPLNTEAFF. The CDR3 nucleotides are TGTGCCAGCAGTCCACAGGGGCCTCTGAACACTGAAGCTTTCTTT.